This is a list of T cell receptor beta chains from one sample in a study of shared clonotypes between healthy human individuals. Clones were sequenced by immunoSEQ multiplex PCR, and TCRdb holds only the in-frame ones, with some missing. The data show some 2.1 million clones, with 85% to 95% seen just once and 0.1% to 0.15% held by the top ten. Sequencing was done on a sample of naive CD4+ T cells sorted from blood. The receptors here all came from a man younger than 30 in good health. Each CDR3 is given with its conserved first and last residue. D genes are given only for firm matches. Not all rows give a size; the values are once, few, many and, for expanded clones, a class.

d_gene: TRBD2
j_gene: TRBJ2-7
v_gene: TRBV6-5
abundance: NA
CDR3nt: TGTGCCAGCAGTTACTCGACGGCTAGCGGGGCCCACGAGCAGTACTTC
CDR3aa: CASSYSTASGAHEQYF

d_gene: NA
j_gene: TRBJ1-4
v_gene: TRBV7-2
abundance: NA
CDR3nt: TGTGCCAGCAAAACGCGACACACAACTAATGAAAAACTGTTTTTT
CDR3aa: CASKTRHTTNEKLFF

d_gene: NA
j_gene: TRBJ1-2
v_gene: TRBV6-1
abundance: NA
CDR3nt: TGTGCCAGCAGTGTTGGTGAGAACTATGGCTACACCTTC
CDR3aa: CASSVGENYGYTF

d_gene: TRBD2
j_gene: TRBJ2-7
v_gene: TRBV6-1
abundance: NA
CDR3nt: TGTGCCAGCAGTTTTATGGGGACTAGCTACGAGCAGTACTTC
CDR3aa: CASSFMGTSYEQYF

d_gene: TRBD1
j_gene: TRBJ2-3
v_gene: TRBV9
abundance: NA
CDR3nt: TGTGCCAGCAGTGAAGGGACAGGGAGGACAGATACGCAGTATTTT
CDR3aa: CASSEGTGRTDTQYF

d_gene: NA
j_gene: TRBJ2-1
v_gene: TRBV2
abundance: NA
CDR3nt: TGTGCCAGCAGGGGGGTGGGTCAGAGCTCCTACAATGAGCAGTTCTTC
CDR3aa: CASRGVGQSSYNEQFF

d_gene: TRBD1
j_gene: TRBJ1-2
v_gene: TRBV7-9
abundance: NA
CDR3nt: TGTGCCAGCAGCCCTGGACAGGGGGCTTATGGCTACACCTTC
CDR3aa: CASSPGQGAYGYTF

d_gene: NA
j_gene: TRBJ2-2
v_gene: TRBV4-2
abundance: NA
CDR3nt: TGTGCCAGCAGCCAAGATTTCGTGGGGAACACCGGGGAGCTGTTTTTT
CDR3aa: CASSQDFVGNTGELFF

d_gene: TRBD2
j_gene: TRBJ2-5
v_gene: TRBV10-3
abundance: NA
CDR3nt: TGTGCCATCAGTGATGGGACTAGCGGGAGAAGAGGGGAGACCCAGTACTTC
CDR3aa: CAISDGTSGRRGETQYF

d_gene: NA
j_gene: TRBJ2-5
v_gene: TRBV5-1
abundance: NA
CDR3nt: TGCGCCAGCAGCTTGGGTGACTCGGAGACCCAGTACTTC
CDR3aa: CASSLGDSETQYF

d_gene: NA
j_gene: TRBJ1-6
v_gene: TRBV30
abundance: NA
CDR3nt: TGTGCCTGGAAAAATAATTCACCCCTCCACTTT
CDR3aa: CAWKNNSPLHF

d_gene: TRBD1
j_gene: TRBJ2-5
v_gene: TRBV11-2
abundance: NA
CDR3nt: TGTGCCAGCAGCCAGGGGACAGGGAATCGAGAGACCCAGTACTTC
CDR3aa: CASSQGTGNRETQYF

d_gene: NA
j_gene: TRBJ2-3
v_gene: TRBV4-1
abundance: NA
CDR3nt: TGCGCCAGCAGCCAAGATCCGGCATACACAGATACGCAGTATTTT
CDR3aa: CASSQDPAYTDTQYF

d_gene: NA
j_gene: TRBJ2-3
v_gene: TRBV6-1
abundance: NA
CDR3nt: TGTGCCAGCAGCCTCCCTCCAGCAGATACGCAGTATTTT
CDR3aa: CASSLPPADTQYF

d_gene: NA
j_gene: TRBJ2-7
v_gene: TRBV5-4
abundance: once
CDR3nt: TGTGCCAGCAGCTTGGCCGGGGCCACCTACGAGCAGTACTTC
CDR3aa: CASSLAGATYEQYF

d_gene: NA
j_gene: TRBJ2-7
v_gene: TRBV5-8
abundance: NA
CDR3nt: TGTGCCAGCAGCCCTCCACAGCAGTACTTC
CDR3aa: CASSPPQQYF

d_gene: TRBD1
j_gene: TRBJ2-7
v_gene: TRBV28
abundance: NA
CDR3nt: TGTGCTTCCCTTACAGGGGGATTGGACTCCTACGAGCAGTACTTC
CDR3aa: CASLTGGLDSYEQYF

d_gene: NA
j_gene: TRBJ2-7
v_gene: TRBV5-1
abundance: NA
CDR3nt: TGCGCCAGCAGCTCCGGGGGTGGATCCTACGAGCAGTACTTC
CDR3aa: CASSSGGGSYEQYF

d_gene: NA
j_gene: TRBJ2-7
v_gene: TRBV29-1
abundance: NA
CDR3nt: TGCAGCGTTGATTTTTCGGGTTACGAGCAGTACTTC
CDR3aa: CSVDFSGYEQYF

d_gene: NA
j_gene: TRBJ2-7
v_gene: TRBV30
abundance: once
CDR3nt: TGTGCCTGGAGTGTACTTGGGGGCGGCGAGCAGTACTTC
CDR3aa: CAWSVLGGGEQYF

d_gene: TRBD2
j_gene: TRBJ2-7
v_gene: TRBV6-5
abundance: NA
CDR3nt: TGTGCCAGCCTCGGGACTAGCGGGGCCTACGAGCAGTACTTC
CDR3aa: CASLGTSGAYEQYF

d_gene: NA
j_gene: TRBJ2-2
v_gene: TRBV7-8
abundance: once
CDR3nt: TGTGCCATTTCCCCGGTAGCGAACACCGGGGAGCTGTTTTTT
CDR3aa: CAISPVANTGELFF

d_gene: TRBD1
j_gene: TRBJ1-1
v_gene: TRBV28
abundance: once
CDR3nt: TGTGCCAGCAGTCCTGGTCAGGGGGCCCTTAGCACTGAAGCTTTCTTT
CDR3aa: CASSPGQGALSTEAFF

d_gene: TRBD1
j_gene: TRBJ1-2
v_gene: TRBV6-5
abundance: NA
CDR3nt: TGTGCCAGCAGACCGCCGGGACAGGGATTCTATGGCTACACCTTC
CDR3aa: CASRPPGQGFYGYTF

d_gene: NA
j_gene: TRBJ2-7
v_gene: TRBV6-1
abundance: NA
CDR3nt: TGTGCCAGCACCTCTAATAGGGTGAGCTCCTACGAGCAGTACTTC
CDR3aa: CASTSNRVSSYEQYF

d_gene: NA
j_gene: TRBJ1-5
v_gene: TRBV30
abundance: NA
CDR3nt: TGTGCCTGGAGTCCCAGGGGCAATCAGCCCCAGCATTTT
CDR3aa: CAWSPRGNQPQHF

d_gene: TRBD2
j_gene: TRBJ2-3
v_gene: TRBV7-2
abundance: NA
CDR3nt: TGTGCCAGCAGCTTAGCGAGAAGCGGGGCTGATACGCAGTATTTT
CDR3aa: CASSLARSGADTQYF

d_gene: TRBD1
j_gene: TRBJ1-1
v_gene: TRBV11-2
abundance: NA
CDR3nt: TGTGCCAGCAGTATACAGGGGACGGGGAACACTGAAGCTTTCTTT
CDR3aa: CASSIQGTGNTEAFF

d_gene: NA
j_gene: TRBJ1-5
v_gene: TRBV4-2
abundance: NA
CDR3nt: TGTGCCAGCAGCCAAGGAGAGGCAGGTGGAAATCAGCCCCAGCATTTT
CDR3aa: CASSQGEAGGNQPQHF

d_gene: NA
j_gene: TRBJ1-4
v_gene: TRBV6-5
abundance: few
CDR3nt: TGTGCCAGCACAGGGGCCGGGGCAACTAATGAAAAACTGTTTTTT
CDR3aa: CASTGAGATNEKLFF